The T cell receptor beta chain under discussion was sequenced for a study of molecular identifiers for immune sequencing clone quantification. This CDR3 comprises 15 residues. Germline V gene lookup returns CDR1 LGHNA and CDR2 YSLEER. V was shortened by 2 bases and J by 7 bases, with 12 bases between the two germline ends. Using its own MiXCR run on the PCR reads, TCRdb lists one record per CDR3 protein. In the table there are 38,000 or so distinct CDR3 sequences, approximately 18% of which are singletons. This clonotype was counted many times. Sequencing was performed on naive CD8+ T cells from blood, with Jurkat cell RNA spiked in. The subset is: FACS-sorted CD8+CD4-CCR7+CD45RA+ naive T cells. The V and J genes are TRBV4-3 and TRBJ1-6, with D hard to call. The receptor was isolated from a human donor in good health. Some libraries in this study had Jurkat cell RNA spiked in. CDR3 nucleotides: TGCGCCAGCAGCCAAACCGGACCTCGAAATTCACCCCTCCACTTT. Translation gives CASSQTGPRNSPLHF.